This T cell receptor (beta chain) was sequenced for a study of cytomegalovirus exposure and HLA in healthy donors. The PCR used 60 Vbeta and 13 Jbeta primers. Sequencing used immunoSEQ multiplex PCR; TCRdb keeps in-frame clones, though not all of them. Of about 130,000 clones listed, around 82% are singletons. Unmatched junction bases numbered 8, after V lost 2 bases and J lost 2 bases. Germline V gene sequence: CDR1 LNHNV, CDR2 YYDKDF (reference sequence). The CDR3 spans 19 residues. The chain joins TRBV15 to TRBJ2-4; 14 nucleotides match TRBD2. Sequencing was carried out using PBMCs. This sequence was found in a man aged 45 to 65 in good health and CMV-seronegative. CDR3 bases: TGTGCCACCAGCAGAACACCGGGACTAGCGGGAGAGTCCAAAAACATTCAGTACTTC. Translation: CATSRTPGLAGESKNIQYF.